This T cell receptor (beta chain) is from a study of CD8 T cells in Susac syndrome. Sequencing of TCR beta was undertaken in CD8+ and CD4+ T cells derived from blood. J was trimmed by 0 bases and V by 7 bases; bases with no gene match: 5. Germline-derived CDR1 and CDR2 are MNHNS and SASEGT. The CDR3 totals 14 residues. An input of roughly 0.45 to 1 ug of RNA was subjected to reverse transcription using random hexamers. The immunoSEQ assay covered 54 Vbeta and 13 Jbeta segments for CDR3. TCRdb used MiXCR to reprocess the immunoSEQ multiplex PCR reads, holding one entry per CDR3 protein. Of 40,000 to 55,000 distinct CDR3 sequences listed, 93% are singletons.

The chain carries TRBV6-1 and TRBJ1-1; TRBD1 matches 7 bases. This clonotype was obtained from a human donor with multiple sclerosis. The material sequenced was CD8+ T cells from PBMCs. CDR3 bases: TGTGCCAGCATAACAGGGGAGCTGAACACTGAAGCTTTCTTT. It is translated as CASITGELNTEAFF.